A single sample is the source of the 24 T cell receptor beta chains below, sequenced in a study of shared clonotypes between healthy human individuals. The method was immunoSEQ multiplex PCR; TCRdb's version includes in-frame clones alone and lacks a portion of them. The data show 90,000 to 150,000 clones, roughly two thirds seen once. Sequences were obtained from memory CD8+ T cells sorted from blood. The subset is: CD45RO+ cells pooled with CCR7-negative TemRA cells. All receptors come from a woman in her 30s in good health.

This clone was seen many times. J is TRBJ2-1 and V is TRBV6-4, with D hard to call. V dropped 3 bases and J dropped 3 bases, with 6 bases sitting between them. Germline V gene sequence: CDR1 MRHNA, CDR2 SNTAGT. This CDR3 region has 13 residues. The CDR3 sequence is CASSESDYNEQFF. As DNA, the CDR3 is TGTGCCAGCAGTGAATCGGACTACAATGAGCAGTTCTTC.

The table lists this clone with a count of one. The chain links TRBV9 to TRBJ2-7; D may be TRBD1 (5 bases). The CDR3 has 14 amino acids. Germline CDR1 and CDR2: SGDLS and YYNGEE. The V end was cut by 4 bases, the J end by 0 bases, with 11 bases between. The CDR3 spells CASSPTDNSYEQYF. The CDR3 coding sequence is TGTGCCAGCAGCCCGACGGACAACTCCTACGAGCAGTACTTC.

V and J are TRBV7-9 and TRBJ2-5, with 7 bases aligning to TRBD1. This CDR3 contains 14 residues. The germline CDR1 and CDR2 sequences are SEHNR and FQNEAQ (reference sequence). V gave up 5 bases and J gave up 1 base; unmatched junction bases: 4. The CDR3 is CASSPGTAQETQYF. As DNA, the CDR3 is TGTGCCAGCAGCCCTGGGACAGCCCAAGAGACCCAGTACTTC.

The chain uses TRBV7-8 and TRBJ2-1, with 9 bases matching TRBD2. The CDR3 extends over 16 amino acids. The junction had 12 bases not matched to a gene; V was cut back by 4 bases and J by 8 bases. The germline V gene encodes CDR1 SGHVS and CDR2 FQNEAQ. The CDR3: CASSSLPGLALDEQFF. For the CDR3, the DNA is TGTGCCAGCAGCTCCCTCCCGGGACTAGCTTTAGATGAGCAGTTCTTC.

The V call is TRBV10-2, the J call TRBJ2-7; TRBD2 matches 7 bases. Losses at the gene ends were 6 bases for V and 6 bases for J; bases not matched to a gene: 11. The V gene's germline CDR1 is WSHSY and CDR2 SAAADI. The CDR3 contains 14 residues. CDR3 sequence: CASRGLLFPFEQYF. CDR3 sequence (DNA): TGCGCCAGCAGGGGACTACTCTTCCCCTTCGAGCAGTACTTC.

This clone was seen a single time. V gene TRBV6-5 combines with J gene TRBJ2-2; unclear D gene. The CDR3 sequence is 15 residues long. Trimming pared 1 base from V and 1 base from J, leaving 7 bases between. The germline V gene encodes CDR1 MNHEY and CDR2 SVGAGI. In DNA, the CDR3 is TGTGCCAGCAGTTACTATTCCGGGAACACCGGGGAGCTGTTTTTT. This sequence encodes CASSYYSGNTGELFF.

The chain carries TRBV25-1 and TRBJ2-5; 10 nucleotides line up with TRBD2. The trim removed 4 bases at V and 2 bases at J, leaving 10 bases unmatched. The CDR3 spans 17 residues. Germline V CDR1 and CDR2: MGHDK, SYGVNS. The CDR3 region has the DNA TGTGCCAGCAGTGGGACTAGCGGAGGCGAACCACAAGAGACCCAGTACTTC. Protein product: CASSGTSGGEPQETQYF. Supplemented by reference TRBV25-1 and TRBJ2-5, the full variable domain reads EADIYQTPRYLVIGTGKKITLECSQTMGHDKMYWYQQDPGMELHLIHYSYGVNSTEKGDLSSESTVSRIRTEHFPLTLESARPSHTSQYLCASSGTSGGEPQETQYFGPGTRLLVL.

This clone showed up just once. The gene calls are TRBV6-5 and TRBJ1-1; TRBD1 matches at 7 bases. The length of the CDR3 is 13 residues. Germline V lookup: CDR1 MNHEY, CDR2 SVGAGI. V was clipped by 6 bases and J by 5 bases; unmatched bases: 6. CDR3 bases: TGTGCCAGCAGCCCACAGGGGAGTACTGAAGCTTTCTTT. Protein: CASSPQGSTEAFF.

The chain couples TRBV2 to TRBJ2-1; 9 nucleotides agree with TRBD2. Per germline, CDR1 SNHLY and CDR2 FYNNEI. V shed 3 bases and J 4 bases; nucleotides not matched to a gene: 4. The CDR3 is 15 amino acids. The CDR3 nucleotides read TGTGCCAGCAGTGAGGTTAGCGGGAGTTACAATGAGCAGTTCTTC. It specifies CASSEVSGSYNEQFF.

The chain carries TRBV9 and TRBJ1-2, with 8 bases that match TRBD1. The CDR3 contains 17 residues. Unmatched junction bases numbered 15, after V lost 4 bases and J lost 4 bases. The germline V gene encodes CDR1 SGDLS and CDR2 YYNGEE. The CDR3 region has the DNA TGTGCCAGCAGCCCCACGACAGGGGACCCTCATAGCTATGGCTACACCTTC. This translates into CASSPTTGDPHSYGYTF.

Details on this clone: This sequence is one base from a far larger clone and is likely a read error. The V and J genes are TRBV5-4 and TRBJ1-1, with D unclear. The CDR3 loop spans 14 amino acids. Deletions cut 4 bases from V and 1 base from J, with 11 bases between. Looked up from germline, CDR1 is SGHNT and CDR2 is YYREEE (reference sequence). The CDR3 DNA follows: TGTGCCAGCAGCGCCTCGACAAAGAACACTGAAGCTTTCTTT. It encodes CASSASTKNTEAFF.

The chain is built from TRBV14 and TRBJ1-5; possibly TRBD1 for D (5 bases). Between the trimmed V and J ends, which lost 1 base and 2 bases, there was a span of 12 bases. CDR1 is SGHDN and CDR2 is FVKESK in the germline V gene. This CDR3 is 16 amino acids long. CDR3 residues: CASSQGGVWGNQPQHF. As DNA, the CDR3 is TGTGCCAGCAGCCAAGGAGGGGTGTGGGGCAATCAGCCCCAGCATTTT.

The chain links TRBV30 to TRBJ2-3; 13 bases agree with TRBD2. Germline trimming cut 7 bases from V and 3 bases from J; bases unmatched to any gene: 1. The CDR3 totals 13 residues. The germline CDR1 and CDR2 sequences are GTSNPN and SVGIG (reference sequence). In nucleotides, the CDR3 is TGTGCCTTGACTAGCGGGAGGACAGATACGCAGTATTTT. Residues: CALTSGRTDTQYF.

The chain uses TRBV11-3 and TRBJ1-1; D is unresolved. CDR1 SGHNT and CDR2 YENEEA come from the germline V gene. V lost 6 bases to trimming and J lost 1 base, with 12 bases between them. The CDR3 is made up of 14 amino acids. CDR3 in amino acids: CASRSTRGNTEAFF. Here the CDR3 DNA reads TGTGCCAGCAGGTCCACCCGAGGGAACACTGAAGCTTTCTTT.

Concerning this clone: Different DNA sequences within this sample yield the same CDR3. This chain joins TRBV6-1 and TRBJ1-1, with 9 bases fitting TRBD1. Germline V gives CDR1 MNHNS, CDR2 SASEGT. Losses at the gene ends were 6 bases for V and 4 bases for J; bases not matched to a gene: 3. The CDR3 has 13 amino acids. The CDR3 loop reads CASRGQGSTEAFF. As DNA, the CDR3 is TGTGCCAGCAGGGGACAGGGATCCACTGAAGCTTTCTTT.

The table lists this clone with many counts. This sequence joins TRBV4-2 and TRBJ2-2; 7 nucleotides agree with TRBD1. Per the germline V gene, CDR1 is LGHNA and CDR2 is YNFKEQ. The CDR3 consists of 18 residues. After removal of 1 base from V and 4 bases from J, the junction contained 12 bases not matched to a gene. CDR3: CASSQGGLGTEATGELFF. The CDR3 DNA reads TGTGCCAGCAGCCAAGGGGGATTGGGGACAGAGGCCACCGGGGAGCTGTTTTTT.

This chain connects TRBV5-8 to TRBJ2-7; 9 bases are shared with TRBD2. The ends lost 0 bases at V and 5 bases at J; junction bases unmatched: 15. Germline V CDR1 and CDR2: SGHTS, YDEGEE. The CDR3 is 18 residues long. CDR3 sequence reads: CASSLGVFGIAGAHEQYF. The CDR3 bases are TGTGCCAGCAGCTTGGGAGTCTTTGGGATAGCGGGAGCCCACGAGCAGTACTTC.

The CDR3, as DNA: TGCGCCAGCAGTTTCGTCGGCTCCTACGAGCAGTACTTC. It translates to CASSFVGSYEQYF. This chain connects TRBV5-1 to TRBJ2-7; unclear D gene. Germline V gene data show CDR1 as SGHRS and CDR2 as YFSETQ. The germline V and J ends were trimmed by 5 bases and 0 bases, with 9 bases remaining between them. The CDR3 runs to 13 residues.

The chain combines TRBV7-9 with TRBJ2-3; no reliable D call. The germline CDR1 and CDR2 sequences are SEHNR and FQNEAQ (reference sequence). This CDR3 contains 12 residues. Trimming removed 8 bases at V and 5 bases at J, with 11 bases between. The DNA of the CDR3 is TGTGCCAGCGGGTTGTCTGGAGATACGCAGTATTTT. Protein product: CASGLSGDTQYF.

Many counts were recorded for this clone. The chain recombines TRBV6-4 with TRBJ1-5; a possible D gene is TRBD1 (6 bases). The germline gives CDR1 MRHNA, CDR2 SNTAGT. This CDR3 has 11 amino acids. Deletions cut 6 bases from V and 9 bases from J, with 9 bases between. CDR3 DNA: TGTGCCAGCAGACTCAGGGGGCCCCAGCATTTT. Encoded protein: CASRLRGPQHF.

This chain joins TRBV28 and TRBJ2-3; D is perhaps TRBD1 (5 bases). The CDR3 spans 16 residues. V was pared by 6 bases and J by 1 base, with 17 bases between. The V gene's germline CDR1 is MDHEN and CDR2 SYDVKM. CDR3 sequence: CASSRPVVRGTDTQYF. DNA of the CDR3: TGTGCCAGCAGCCGCCCGGTAGTCAGGGGCACAGATACGCAGTATTTT.

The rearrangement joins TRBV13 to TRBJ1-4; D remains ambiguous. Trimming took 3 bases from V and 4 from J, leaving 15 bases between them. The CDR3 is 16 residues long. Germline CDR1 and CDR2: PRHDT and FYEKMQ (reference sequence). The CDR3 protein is CASSFREDGHNEKLFF. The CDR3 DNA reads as TGTGCCAGCAGCTTTCGAGAAGATGGCCATAATGAAAAACTGTTTTTT.

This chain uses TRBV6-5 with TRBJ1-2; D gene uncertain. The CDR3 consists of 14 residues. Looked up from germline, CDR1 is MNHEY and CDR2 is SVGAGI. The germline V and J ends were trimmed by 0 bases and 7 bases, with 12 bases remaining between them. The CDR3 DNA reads TGTGCCAGCAGTTACTCTGGAGGGCCGGGTGGCTACACCTTC. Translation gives CASSYSGGPGGYTF.

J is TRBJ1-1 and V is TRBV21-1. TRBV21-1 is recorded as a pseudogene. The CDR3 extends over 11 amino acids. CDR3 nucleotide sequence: TGTGCCAGCGGATCAAGGCGGGGGGCTTTCTTT. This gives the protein CASGSRRGAFF.